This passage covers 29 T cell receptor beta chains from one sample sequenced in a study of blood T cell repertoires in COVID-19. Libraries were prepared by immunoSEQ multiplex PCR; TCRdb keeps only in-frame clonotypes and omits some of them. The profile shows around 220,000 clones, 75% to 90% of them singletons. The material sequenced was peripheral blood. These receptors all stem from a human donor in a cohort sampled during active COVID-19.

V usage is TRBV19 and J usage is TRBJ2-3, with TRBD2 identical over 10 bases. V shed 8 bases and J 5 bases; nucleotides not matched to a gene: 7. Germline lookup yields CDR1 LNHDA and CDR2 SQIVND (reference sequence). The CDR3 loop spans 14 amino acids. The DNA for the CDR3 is TGTGCCAGTTCCCTAGCGGGAGTAGTAGATACGCAGTATTTT. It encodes CASSLAGVVDTQYF.

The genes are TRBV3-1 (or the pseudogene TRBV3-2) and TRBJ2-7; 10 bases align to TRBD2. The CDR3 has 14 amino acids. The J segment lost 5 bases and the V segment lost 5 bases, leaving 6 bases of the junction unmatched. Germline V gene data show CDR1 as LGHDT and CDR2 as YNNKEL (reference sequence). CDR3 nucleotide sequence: TGTGCCAGCAGCTCTAGCGGGAGCAACCACGAGCAGTACTTC. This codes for CASSSSGSNHEQYF.

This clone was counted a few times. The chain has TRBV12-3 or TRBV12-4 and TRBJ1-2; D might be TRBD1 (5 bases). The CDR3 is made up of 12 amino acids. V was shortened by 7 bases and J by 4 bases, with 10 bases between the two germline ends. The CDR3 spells CASTVDSYGYTF. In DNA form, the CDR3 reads TGTGCCAGCACGGTTGACAGCTATGGCTACACCTTC.

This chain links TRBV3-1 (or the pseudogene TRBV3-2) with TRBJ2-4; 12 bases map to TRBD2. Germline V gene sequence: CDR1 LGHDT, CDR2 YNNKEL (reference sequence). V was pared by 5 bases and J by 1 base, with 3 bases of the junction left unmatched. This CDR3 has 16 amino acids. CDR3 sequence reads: CASSKTSGRAKNIQYF. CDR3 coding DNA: TGTGCCAGCAGCAAAACTAGCGGGAGGGCCAAAAACATTCAGTACTTC.

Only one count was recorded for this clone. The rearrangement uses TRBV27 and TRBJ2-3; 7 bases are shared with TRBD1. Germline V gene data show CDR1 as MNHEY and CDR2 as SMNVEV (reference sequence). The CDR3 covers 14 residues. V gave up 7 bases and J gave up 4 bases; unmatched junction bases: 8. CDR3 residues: CASNLQGTADTQYF. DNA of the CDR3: TGTGCCAGCAACCTACAGGGGACCGCAGATACGCAGTATTTT.

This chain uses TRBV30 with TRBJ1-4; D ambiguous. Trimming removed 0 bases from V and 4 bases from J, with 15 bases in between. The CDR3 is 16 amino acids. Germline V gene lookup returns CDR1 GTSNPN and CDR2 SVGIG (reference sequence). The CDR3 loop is CAWSVRPAVRNEKLFF. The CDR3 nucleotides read TGTGCCTGGAGTGTACGCCCCGCAGTCCGTAATGAAAAACTGTTTTTT.

CDR3 DNA sequence: TGTGCCAGCAGCTTCTCCGGGGGGGGCTACGAGCAGTACTTC. It specifies CASSFSGGGYEQYF. V usage is TRBV5-4 and J usage is TRBJ2-7; 8 nucleotides line up with TRBD2. CDR1 SGHNT and CDR2 YYREEE come from the germline V gene (reference sequence). This CDR3 comprises 14 residues. V lost 2 bases, J lost 3 bases, and 4 bases stayed unmatched.

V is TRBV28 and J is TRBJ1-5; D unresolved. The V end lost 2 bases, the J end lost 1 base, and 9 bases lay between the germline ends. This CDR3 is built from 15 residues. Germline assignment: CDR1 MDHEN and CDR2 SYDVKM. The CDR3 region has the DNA TGTGCCAGCAGTTTAAGGCAGACAAGCAATCAGCCCCAGCATTTT. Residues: CASSLRQTSNQPQHF.

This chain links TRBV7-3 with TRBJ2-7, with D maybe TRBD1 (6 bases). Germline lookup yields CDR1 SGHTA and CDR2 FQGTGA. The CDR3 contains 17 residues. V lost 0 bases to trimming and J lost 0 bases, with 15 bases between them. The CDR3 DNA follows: TGTGCCAGCAGCTTAACACCTCTAACAGGGACCTCCTACGAGCAGTACTTC. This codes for CASSLTPLTGTSYEQYF.

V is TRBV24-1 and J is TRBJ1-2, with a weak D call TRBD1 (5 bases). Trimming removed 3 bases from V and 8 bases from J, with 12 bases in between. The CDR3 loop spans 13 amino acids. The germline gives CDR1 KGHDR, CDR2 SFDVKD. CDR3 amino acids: CATSDLPGEGYTF. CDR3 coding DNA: TGTGCCACCAGTGATCTCCCGGGGGAAGGCTACACCTTC.

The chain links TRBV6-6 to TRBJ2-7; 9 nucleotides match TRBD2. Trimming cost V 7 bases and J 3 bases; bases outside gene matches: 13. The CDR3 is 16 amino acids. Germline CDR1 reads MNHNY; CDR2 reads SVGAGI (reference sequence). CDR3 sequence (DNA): TGTGCCAGCATCGACTTAGCGGGAGCAAGGGGCTACGAGCAGTACTTC. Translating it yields CASIDLAGARGYEQYF.

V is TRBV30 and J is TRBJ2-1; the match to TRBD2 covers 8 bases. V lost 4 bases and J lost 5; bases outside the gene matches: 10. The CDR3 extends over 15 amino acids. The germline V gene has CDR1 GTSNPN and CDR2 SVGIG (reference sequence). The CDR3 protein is CAWIPLAGAHNEQFF. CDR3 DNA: TGTGCCTGGATTCCCCTAGCGGGTGCCCACAATGAGCAGTTCTTC.

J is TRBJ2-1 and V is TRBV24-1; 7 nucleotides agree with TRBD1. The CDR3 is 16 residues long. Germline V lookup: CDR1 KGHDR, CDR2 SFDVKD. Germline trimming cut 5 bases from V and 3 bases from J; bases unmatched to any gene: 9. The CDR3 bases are TGTGCCACCAGTGCCAAACAGGGGACCTTCTACAATGAGCAGTTCTTC. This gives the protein CATSAKQGTFYNEQFF.

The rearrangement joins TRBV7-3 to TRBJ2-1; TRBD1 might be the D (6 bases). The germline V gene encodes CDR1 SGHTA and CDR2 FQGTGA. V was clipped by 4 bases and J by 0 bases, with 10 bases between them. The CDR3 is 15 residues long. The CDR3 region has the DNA TGTGCCAGCAGCTCGACAGGCGACTCCTACAATGAGCAGTTCTTC. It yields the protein CASSSTGDSYNEQFF. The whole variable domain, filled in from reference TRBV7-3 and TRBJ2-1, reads GAGVSQTPSNKVTEKGKYVELRCDPISGHTALYWYRQSLGQGPEFLIYFQGTGAADDSGLPNDRFFAVRPEGSVSTLKIQRTERGDSAVYLCASSSTGDSYNEQFFGPGTRLTVL.

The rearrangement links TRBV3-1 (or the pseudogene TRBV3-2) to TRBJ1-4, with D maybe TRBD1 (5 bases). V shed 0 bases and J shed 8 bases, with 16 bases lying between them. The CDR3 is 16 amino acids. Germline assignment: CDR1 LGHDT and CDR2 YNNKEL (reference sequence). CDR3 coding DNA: TGTGCCAGCAGCCAAGATGTGTCAGGGAGGAAGGAAAAACTGTTTTTT. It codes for CASSQDVSGRKEKLFF.

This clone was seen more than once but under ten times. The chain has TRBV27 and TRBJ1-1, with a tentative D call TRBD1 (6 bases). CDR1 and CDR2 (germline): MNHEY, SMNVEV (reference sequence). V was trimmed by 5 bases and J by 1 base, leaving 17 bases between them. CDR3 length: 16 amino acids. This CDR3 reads CASSPSGHRRNTEAFF. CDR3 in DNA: TGTGCCAGCAGTCCCTCGGGACACCGAAGGAACACTGAAGCTTTCTTT.

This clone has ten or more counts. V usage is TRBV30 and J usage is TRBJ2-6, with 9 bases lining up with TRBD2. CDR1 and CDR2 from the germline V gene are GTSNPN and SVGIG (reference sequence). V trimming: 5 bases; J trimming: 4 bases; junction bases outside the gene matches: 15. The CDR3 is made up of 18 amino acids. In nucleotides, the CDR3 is TGTGCCTGGCCTGGGCGCGGACTAGCGACTACCGGGGCCAACGTCCTGACTTTC. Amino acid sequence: CAWPGRGLATTGANVLTF. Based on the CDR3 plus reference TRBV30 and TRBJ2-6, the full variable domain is SQTIHQWPATLVQPVGSPLSLECTVEGTSNPNLYWYRQAAGRGLQLLFYSVGIGQISSEVPQNLSASRPQDRQFILSSKKLLLSDSGFYLCAWPGRGLATTGANVLTFGAGSRLTVL.

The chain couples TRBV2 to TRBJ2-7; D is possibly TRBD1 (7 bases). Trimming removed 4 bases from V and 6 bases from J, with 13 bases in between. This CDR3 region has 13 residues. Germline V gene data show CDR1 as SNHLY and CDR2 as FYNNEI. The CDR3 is CASSGQGGTEQYF. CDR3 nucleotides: TGTGCCAGCAGTGGACAGGGAGGTACCGAGCAGTACTTC.

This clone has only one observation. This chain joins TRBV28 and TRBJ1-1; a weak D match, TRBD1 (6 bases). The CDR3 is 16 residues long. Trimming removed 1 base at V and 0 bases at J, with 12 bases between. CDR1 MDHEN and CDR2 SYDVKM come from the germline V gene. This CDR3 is CASSLFGGPMNTEAFF. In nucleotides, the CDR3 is TGTGCCAGCAGTTTATTTGGGGGCCCCATGAACACTGAAGCTTTCTTT. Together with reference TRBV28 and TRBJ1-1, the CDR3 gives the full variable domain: DVKVTQSSRYLVKRTGEKVFLECVQDMDHENMFWYRQDPGLGLRLIYFSYDVKMKEKGDIPEGYSVSREKKERFSLILESASTNQTSMYLCASSLFGGPMNTEAFFGQGTRLTVV.

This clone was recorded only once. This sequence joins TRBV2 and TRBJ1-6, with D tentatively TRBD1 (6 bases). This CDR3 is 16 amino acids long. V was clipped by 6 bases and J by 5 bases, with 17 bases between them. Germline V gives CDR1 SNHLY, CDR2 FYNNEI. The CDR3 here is CASSPLSGTNNSPLHF. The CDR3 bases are TGTGCCAGCAGCCCCCTTTCCGGGACAAATAATTCACCCCTCCACTTT.

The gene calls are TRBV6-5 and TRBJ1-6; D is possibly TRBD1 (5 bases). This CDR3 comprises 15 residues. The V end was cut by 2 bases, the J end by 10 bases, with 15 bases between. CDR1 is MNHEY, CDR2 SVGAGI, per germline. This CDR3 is CASSYRGGWKSPLHF. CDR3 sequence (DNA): TGTGCCAGCAGTTACCGGGGGGGGTGGAAATCACCCCTCCACTTT.

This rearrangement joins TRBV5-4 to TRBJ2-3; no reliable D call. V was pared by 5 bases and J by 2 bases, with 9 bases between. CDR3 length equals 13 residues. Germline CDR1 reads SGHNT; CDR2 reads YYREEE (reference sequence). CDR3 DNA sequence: TGTGCCAGCAGTTTTGGCCCCACAGATACGCAGTATTTT. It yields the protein CASSFGPTDTQYF.

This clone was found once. The CDR3 DNA reads TGTGCCAGCAGTTTGTTTCGGAACACTGAAGCTTTCTTT. Translating it yields CASSLFRNTEAFF. The J gene is TRBJ1-1, the V gene TRBV27; D gene unclear. Trimming took off 3 bases at V and 1 base at J, with 6 bases between the two ends. The CDR3 extends over 13 amino acids. Germline assignment: CDR1 MNHEY and CDR2 SMNVEV (reference sequence).

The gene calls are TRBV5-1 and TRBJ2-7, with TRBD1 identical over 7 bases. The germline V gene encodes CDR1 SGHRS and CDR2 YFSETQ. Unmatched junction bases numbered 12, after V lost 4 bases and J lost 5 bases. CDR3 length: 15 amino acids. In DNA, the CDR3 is TGCGCCAGCAGCCAGGGCCGGCAGCAGGGGGACGAGCAGTACTTC. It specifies CASSQGRQQGDEQYF.

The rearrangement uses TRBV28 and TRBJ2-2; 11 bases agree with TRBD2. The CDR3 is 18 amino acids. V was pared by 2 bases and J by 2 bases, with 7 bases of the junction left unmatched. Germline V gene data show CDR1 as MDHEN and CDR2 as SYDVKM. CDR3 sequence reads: CASSLALLAGVNTGELFF. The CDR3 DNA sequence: TGTGCCAGCAGTTTAGCCCTACTAGCGGGAGTAAACACCGGGGAGCTGTTTTTT.

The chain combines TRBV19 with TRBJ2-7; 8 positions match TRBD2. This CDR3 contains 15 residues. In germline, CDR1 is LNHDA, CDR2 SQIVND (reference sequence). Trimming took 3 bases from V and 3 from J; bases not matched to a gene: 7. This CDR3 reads CASSMALAVVYEQYF. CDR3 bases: TGTGCCAGTAGTATGGCACTAGCGGTAGTCTACGAGCAGTACTTC.

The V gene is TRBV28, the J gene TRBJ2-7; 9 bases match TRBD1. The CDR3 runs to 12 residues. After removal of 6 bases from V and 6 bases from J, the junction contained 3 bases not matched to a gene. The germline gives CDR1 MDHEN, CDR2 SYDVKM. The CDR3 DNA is TGTGCCAGCAGCCTACAGGGGGCCGAGCAGTACTTC. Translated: CASSLQGAEQYF.

CDR3 in amino acids: CASSRIGVSYEQYF. Here the CDR3 DNA reads TGTGCCAGCAGCCGGATCGGGGTCTCCTACGAGCAGTACTTC. V is TRBV4-2 and J is TRBJ2-7, with D perhaps TRBD2 (5 bases). V was pared by 4 bases and J by 0 bases, with 10 bases between. The V gene's germline CDR1 is LGHNA and CDR2 YNFKEQ. The CDR3 length is 14 residues.

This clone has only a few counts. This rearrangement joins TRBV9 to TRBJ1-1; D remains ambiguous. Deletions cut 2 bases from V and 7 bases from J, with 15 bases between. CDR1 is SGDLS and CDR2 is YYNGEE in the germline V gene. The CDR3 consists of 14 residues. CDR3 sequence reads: CASSVLEENLEAFF. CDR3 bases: TGTGCCAGCAGCGTCCTGGAGGAGAACCTTGAAGCTTTCTTT.